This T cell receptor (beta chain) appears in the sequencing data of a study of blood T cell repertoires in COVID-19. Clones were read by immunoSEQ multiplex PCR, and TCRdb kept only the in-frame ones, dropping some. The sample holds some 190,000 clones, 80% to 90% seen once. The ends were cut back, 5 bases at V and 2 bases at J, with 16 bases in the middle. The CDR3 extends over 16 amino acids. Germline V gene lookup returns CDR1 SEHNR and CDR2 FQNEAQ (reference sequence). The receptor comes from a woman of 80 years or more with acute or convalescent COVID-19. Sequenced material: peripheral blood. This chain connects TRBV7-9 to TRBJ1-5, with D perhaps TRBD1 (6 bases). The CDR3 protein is CASSHTGILGNQPQHF. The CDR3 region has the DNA TGTGCCAGCAGCCATACAGGGATTCTTGGCAATCAGCCCCAGCATTTT.